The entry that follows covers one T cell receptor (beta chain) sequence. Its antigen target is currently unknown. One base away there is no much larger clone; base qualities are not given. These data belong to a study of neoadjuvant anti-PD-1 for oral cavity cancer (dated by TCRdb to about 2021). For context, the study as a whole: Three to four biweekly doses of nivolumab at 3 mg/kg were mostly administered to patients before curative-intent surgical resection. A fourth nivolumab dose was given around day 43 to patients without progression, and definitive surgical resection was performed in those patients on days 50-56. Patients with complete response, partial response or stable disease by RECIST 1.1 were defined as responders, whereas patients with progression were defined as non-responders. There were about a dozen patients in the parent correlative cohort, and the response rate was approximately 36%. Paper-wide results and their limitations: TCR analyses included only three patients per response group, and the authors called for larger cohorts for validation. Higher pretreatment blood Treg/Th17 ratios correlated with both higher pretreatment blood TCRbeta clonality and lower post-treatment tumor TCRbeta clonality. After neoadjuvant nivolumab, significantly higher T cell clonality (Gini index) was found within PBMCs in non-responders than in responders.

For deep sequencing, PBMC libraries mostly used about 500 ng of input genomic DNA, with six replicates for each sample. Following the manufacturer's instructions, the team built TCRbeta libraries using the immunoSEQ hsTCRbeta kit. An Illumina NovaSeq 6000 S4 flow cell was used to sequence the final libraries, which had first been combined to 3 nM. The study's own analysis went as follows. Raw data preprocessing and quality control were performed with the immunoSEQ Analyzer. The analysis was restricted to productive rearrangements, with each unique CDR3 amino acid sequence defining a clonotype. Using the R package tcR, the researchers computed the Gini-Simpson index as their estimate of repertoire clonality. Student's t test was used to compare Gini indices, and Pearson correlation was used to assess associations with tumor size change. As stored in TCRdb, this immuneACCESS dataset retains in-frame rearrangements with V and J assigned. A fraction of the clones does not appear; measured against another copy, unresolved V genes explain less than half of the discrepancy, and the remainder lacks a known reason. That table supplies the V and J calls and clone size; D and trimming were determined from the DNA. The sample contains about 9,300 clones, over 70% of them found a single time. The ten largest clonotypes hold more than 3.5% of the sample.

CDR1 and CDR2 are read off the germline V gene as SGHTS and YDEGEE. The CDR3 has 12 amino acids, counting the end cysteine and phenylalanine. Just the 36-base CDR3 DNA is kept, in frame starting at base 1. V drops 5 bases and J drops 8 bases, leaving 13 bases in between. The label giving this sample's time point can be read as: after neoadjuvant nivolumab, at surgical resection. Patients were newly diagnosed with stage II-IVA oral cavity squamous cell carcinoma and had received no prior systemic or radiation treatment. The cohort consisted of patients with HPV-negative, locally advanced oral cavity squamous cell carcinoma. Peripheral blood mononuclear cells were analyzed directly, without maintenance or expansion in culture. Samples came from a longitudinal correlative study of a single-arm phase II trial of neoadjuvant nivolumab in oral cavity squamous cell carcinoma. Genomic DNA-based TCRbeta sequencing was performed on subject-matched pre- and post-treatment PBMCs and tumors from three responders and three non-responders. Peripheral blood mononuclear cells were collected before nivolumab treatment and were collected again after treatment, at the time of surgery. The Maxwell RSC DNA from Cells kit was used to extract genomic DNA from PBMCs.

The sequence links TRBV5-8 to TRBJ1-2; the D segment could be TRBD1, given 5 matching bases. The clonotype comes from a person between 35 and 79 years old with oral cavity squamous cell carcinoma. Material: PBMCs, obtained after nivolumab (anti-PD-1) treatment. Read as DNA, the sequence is TGTGCCAGCAGGGGGGGGTCGAGCGGCTACACCTTC. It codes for CASRGGSSGYTF.